The entry below gives a single T cell receptor (beta chain) sequence along with its context. The data derive from a study of tumor-infiltrating lymphocytes in primary liver carcinoma. Using a constant-region primer together with ProtoScript II reverse transcriptase, TCR beta cDNA was made from approximately 500 ng of total RNA. Three nested multiplex PCR rounds, a slightly modified ARM-PCR, produced the libraries for TCR beta. Running approximately 10 cycles apiece, the first two PCR rounds relied on TRBV1-TRBV30 forward primers together with a C-beta reverse primer. Using its own MiXCR run on the multiplex PCR reads, TCRdb lists one record per CDR3 protein. The repertoire holds roughly 100,000 distinct CDR3 sequences, about four fifths seen once, with approximately 20% in the top ten. Without any cell sorting, roughly 20-30 mg of bulk tissue yielded co-extracted RNA and DNA. Germline CDR1 MNHNS, CDR2 SASEGT. The length of the CDR3 is 13 residues.

V gene TRBV6-1 combines with J gene TRBJ2-1; D is ambiguous. Near its end, the DNA agrees better with TRBJ2-7, so the J call may be wrong. The sequenced sample was liver tumor tissue from sampling region 3. Stated subset: tumor region T3, left-lateral pole. This sequence originates from a man aged 35 to 55 with primary liver carcinoma and hepatitis B virus infection. The CDR3 DNA follows: TGTGCCAGCAGTGAGAAGAAAAACAATGAGCAGTACTTC. It translates to CASSEKKNNEQYF.